These 17 T cell receptor beta chains originate from one sample sequenced in a study of shared clonotypes between healthy human individuals. Assay used: immunoSEQ multiplex PCR; TCRdb lists only in-frame clones, some missing. The data show 2 million to 2.5 million clones, approximately 94% seen once. The specimen sequenced was naive CD4+ T cells sorted from blood. Subset reported: CD45RA+ positively selected. The receptors here all came from a man younger than 30 in good health.

The chain recombines TRBV11-2 with TRBJ1-4; tentative D call: TRBD1 (6 bases). Germline V gene data show CDR1 as SGHAT and CDR2 as FQNNGV. The V and J ends lost 5 bases and 0 bases respectively, with 10 bases between them. The CDR3 has 15 residues. The CDR3 region is CASSEQGSTNEKLFF. DNA for the CDR3: TGTGCCAGCAGCGAACAGGGCTCAACTAATGAAAAACTGTTTTTT. Using reference TRBV11-2 and TRBJ1-4 for the parts outside the CDR3, the full variable domain is EAGVAQSPRYKIIEKRQSVAFWCNPISGHATLYWYQQILGQGPKLLIQFQNNGVVDDSQLPKDRFSAERLKGVDSTLKIQPAKLEDSAVYLCASSEQGSTNEKLFFGSGTQLSVL.

The chain is built from TRBV11-2 and TRBJ2-7, with 8 bases that match TRBD1. The CDR3 extends over 13 amino acids. CDR1 and CDR2 (germline): SGHAT, FQNNGV. The V gene end was trimmed by 4 bases and the J gene end by 7 bases; junction bases not matched to a gene: 6. CDR3 coding DNA: TGTGCCAGCAGCTGGACAGGGTCAGGGGAGCAGTACTTC. As protein: CASSWTGSGEQYF.

The chain uses TRBV30 and TRBJ1-1, with D unclear. The V and J ends lost 0 bases and 7 bases respectively, with 9 bases between them. The CDR3 is 12 residues long. In germline, CDR1 is GTSNPN, CDR2 SVGIG (reference sequence). This chain's CDR3 is CAWSVARLEAFF. The CDR3 nucleotides read TGTGCCTGGAGTGTCGCCAGACTTGAAGCTTTCTTT. Full variable domain (rest looked up from reference TRBV30 and TRBJ1-1): SQTIHQWPATLVQPVGSPLSLECTVEGTSNPNLYWYRQAAGRGLQLLFYSVGIGQISSEVPQNLSASRPQDRQFILSSKKLLLSDSGFYLCAWSVARLEAFFGQGTRLTVV.

The chain recombines TRBV7-2 with TRBJ1-1; 9 bases fit TRBD1. The CDR3 length is 14 residues. Germline V gene sequence: CDR1 SGHTA, CDR2 FQGNSA. After removal of 2 bases from V and 6 bases from J, the junction contained 4 bases not matched to a gene. The CDR3 region has the DNA TGTGCCAGCAGCTTAAGACAGGGGGGACCTGAAGCTTTCTTT. This encodes CASSLRQGGPEAFF.

This rearrangement joins TRBV28 to TRBJ1-6, with 8 bases lining up with TRBD1. Germline V gene data show CDR1 as MDHEN and CDR2 as SYDVKM. V lost 3 bases to trimming and J lost 9 bases; unmatched junction nucleotides: 7. This CDR3 is built from 15 residues. CDR3 nucleotides: TGTGCCAGCAGTTTTGAGGACAGGGCCGGTTCACCCCTCCACTTT. This gives the protein CASSFEDRAGSPLHF.

J is TRBJ2-7 and V is TRBV5-1; possible D gene TRBD2, 5 bases. This CDR3 is 12 amino acids long. Per the germline V gene, CDR1 is SGHRS and CDR2 is YFSETQ. V was shortened by 4 bases and J by 5 bases, with 10 bases between the two germline ends. DNA of the CDR3: TGCGCCAGCAGCCCGGGGAGCCACGAGCAGTACTTC. As protein: CASSPGSHEQYF. Complete variable domain (other parts from reference TRBV5-1 and TRBJ2-7): KAGVTQTPRYLIKTRGQQVTLSCSPISGHRSVSWYQQTPGQGLQFLFEYFSETQRNKGNFPGRFSGRQFSNSRSEMNVSTLELGDSALYLCASSPGSHEQYFGPGTRLTVT.

The rearrangement links TRBV6-1 to TRBJ2-3; D might be TRBD1 (5 bases). V lost 8 bases, J lost 1 base, and 10 bases lay in between. The germline V gene encodes CDR1 MNHNS and CDR2 SASEGT. The CDR3 loop spans 13 amino acids. The CDR3 loop is CASGQKGTDTQYF. The CDR3 region has the DNA TGTGCCAGCGGACAAAAGGGCACAGATACGCAGTATTTT.

As for this clone: Other nucleotide sequences from this sample produce the same CDR3. This CDR3 is CASSPRDRATGELFF. CDR3 sequence (DNA): TGTGCCAGCTCACCCCGGGACAGAGCCACCGGGGAGCTGTTTTTT. The V gene is TRBV18, the J gene TRBJ2-2; 7 bases fit TRBD1. The germline V gene has CDR1 KGHSH and CDR2 LQKENI. V was pared by 3 bases and J by 4 bases, with 5 bases of the junction left unmatched. The length of the CDR3 is 15 residues.

The V gene is TRBV6-1, the J gene TRBJ2-7; 7 nucleotides match TRBD1. V shed 6 bases, J shed 4 bases, and the junction held 6 bases outside the gene matches. The V gene's germline CDR1 is MNHNS and CDR2 SASEGT. This CDR3 comprises 13 residues. The CDR3 sequence is CASRSTGLYEQYF. The CDR3 nucleotides read TGTGCCAGCAGGTCGACAGGGCTATACGAGCAGTACTTC.

A remark on this clone: Within the sample, other DNA sequences also encode this same CDR3. This chain connects TRBV5-1 to TRBJ2-5; tentative D call: TRBD1 (5 bases). CDR1 and CDR2 (germline): SGHRS, YFSETQ. V was pared by 0 bases and J by 5 bases, with 11 bases between. This CDR3 contains 14 residues. The CDR3 DNA is TGCGCCAGCAGCTTGGGGCAGGGTCCTGAGACCCAGTACTTC. Protein product: CASSLGQGPETQYF.

V usage is TRBV19 and J usage is TRBJ1-5, with D uncertain. The CDR3 has 14 amino acids. Germline assignment: CDR1 LNHDA and CDR2 SQIVND (reference sequence). The V end was cut by 0 bases, the J end by 3 bases, with 6 bases between. The CDR3 here is CASSIDRYNQPQHF. CDR3 coding DNA: TGTGCCAGTAGTATAGACAGGTACAATCAGCCCCAGCATTTT.

This chain joins TRBV5-7 and TRBJ1-5; perhaps TRBD1 as D (5 bases). TRBV5-7 is placed among ORFs of uncertain function. This CDR3 region has 13 residues. V lost 6 bases and J 7 bases, leaving 14 bases between the germline ends. The CDR3 DNA reads TGTGCCAGCAAGGGGCAAAACACCCAGCCCCAGCATTTT. Its protein product is CASKGQNTQPQHF.

The rearrangement links TRBV7-2 to TRBJ2-5; perhaps TRBD2 as D (6 bases). The CDR3 covers 14 residues. CDR1 SGHTA and CDR2 FQGNSA come from the germline V gene. V was clipped by 3 bases and J by 4 bases, with 12 bases between them. CDR3 nucleotide sequence: TGTGCCAGCAGCTTTCTAACTAGCATAGAGACCCAGTACTTC. Protein: CASSFLTSIETQYF.

The genes are TRBV28 and TRBJ1-2; D uncertain. Germline CDR1 and CDR2: MDHEN and SYDVKM. CDR3 length: 14 amino acids. V lost 5 bases and J lost 6, with 16 bases in between. The CDR3 sequence: CASSPPSGVNGYTF. In DNA form, the CDR3 reads TGTGCCAGCAGTCCGCCTTCCGGAGTGAATGGCTACACCTTC.

This chain uses TRBV30 with TRBJ1-2; D might be TRBD1 (6 bases). With 5 bases removed from V and 7 bases from J, the gap between germline ends came to 14 bases. This CDR3 comprises 12 residues. CDR1 and CDR2 from the germline V gene are GTSNPN and SVGIG (reference sequence). As DNA, the CDR3 is TGTGCCTGGGCCCGAAGGGGGTCTGGCTACACCTTC. This gives the protein CAWARRGSGYTF.

The chain carries TRBV4-1 and TRBJ2-4; tentatively, D is TRBD2 (5 bases). Trimming shortened V by 5 bases and J by 0 bases, and 11 bases separated the two germline ends. This CDR3 is 15 amino acids long. Per germline, CDR1 MGHRA and CDR2 YSYEKL. The CDR3 loop is CASSSGVLAKNIQYF. Written as DNA, the CDR3 is TGCGCCAGCAGCTCCGGGGTGCTAGCCAAAAACATTCAGTACTTC.

This chain links TRBV28 with TRBJ1-6; D is perhaps TRBD1 (6 bases). The CDR3 runs 18 residues. Germline V gene lookup returns CDR1 MDHEN and CDR2 SYDVKM. Trimming cost V 4 bases and J 0 bases, with 16 bases left between them. The CDR3: CASSSSQTGSSYNSPLHF. CDR3 nucleotide sequence: TGTGCCAGCAGTTCGAGCCAAACAGGGAGCTCCTATAATTCACCCCTCCACTTT.